The clone carrying this T cell receptor (beta chain) has more than one count but fewer than ten. Its antigen is undetermined. The authors ran a second PCR of 7 to 11 cycles using a sample-barcoded 5' primer and a J-beta primer mix. Each CDR3 protein is one row after TCRdb ran MiXCR on the 5' RACE reads. The data contain roughly 2 million distinct CDR3 sequences, around 48% of them singletons. The sample providers were healthy Caucasian people from Russia, aged about 6 to 95. This entry comes from a study of blood T cells in healthy people across ages. Study-wide results and caveats: The recorded TCR beta diversity per million T cells decreased in a roughly linear manner with age.

The sequenced sample consisted of blood. The source of this sequence is a woman aged 40 to 50 in good health.

Here the CDR3 DNA reads TGCGCCAGCAGCCAAGTCGGGACTCGTAGCTACGAGCAGTACTTC. Its protein product is CASSQVGTRSYEQYF. V is TRBV4-3 and J is TRBJ2-7, with TRBD2 as a possible D gene (6 bases). This CDR3 comprises 15 residues. Germline V gene lookup returns CDR1 LGHNA and CDR2 YSLEER. V lost 1 base, J lost 3 bases, and 13 bases lay in between.